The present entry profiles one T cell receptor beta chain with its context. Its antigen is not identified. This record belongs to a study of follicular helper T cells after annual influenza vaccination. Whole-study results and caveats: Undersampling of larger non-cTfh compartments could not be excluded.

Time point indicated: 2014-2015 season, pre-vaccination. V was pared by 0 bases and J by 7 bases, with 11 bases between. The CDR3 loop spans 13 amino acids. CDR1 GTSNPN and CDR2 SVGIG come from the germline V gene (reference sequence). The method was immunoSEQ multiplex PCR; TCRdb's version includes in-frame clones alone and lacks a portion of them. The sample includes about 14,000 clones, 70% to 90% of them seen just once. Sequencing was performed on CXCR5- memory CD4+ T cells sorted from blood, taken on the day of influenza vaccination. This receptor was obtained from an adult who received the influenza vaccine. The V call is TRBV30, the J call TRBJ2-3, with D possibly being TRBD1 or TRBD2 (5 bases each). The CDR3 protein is CAWSVLGGNTQYF. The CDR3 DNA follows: TGTGCCTGGAGTGTACTTGGGGGAAATACGCAGTATTTT.